Sequencing of this T cell receptor (beta chain) was carried out in a study of blood T cell repertoires in COVID-19. CDR1 and CDR2 (germline): DFQATT, SNEGSKA (reference sequence). The CDR3 totals 13 residues. V lost 3 bases, J lost 0 bases, and 9 bases lay in between. Clones were read by immunoSEQ multiplex PCR, and TCRdb kept only the in-frame ones, dropping some. The profile covers just over 25,000 clones, with 90% appearing a single time and about 11% taken by the ten largest. This clone was seen only a few times. The chain employs TRBV20-1 and TRBJ2-7, with D uncertain. This clonotype originated in a man between 65 and 85 years old with acute or convalescent COVID-19. Sequenced input: peripheral blood. CDR3 nucleotides: TGCAGTGCTAGTGGAGCGTACTCCTACGAGCAGTACTTC. Protein product: CSASGAYSYEQYF.